A selection of T cell receptor beta chains follows, all from one sample in a study of T cell responses to AZD1222 COVID-19 vaccine. Data came from immunoSEQ multiplex PCR; TCRdb stores just in-frame clones and leaves some out. The sample lists more than 150,000 clones; more than 85% were seen once. The sample in question was peripheral blood, obtained on day 0 of AZD1222 vaccination. These receptors were taken from an adult in good health. The CDR3 runs from the conserved cysteine through the conserved F or W. The order of the fields is J gene, V gene, CDR3 protein.

j_gene: TRBJ1-2
v_gene: TRBV19
CDR3aa: CATRGGAHRDSYTF

j_gene: TRBJ2-2
v_gene: TRBV4-3
CDR3aa: CASSQGQGPSNTGELFF

j_gene: TRBJ2-7
v_gene: TRBV5-1
CDR3aa: CASSLVPDYEQYF

j_gene: TRBJ2-1
v_gene: TRBV18
CDR3aa: CASSPPRLPGGNEQFF

j_gene: TRBJ2-1
v_gene: TRBV2
CDR3aa: CASSPSGINEQFF

j_gene: TRBJ2-1
v_gene: TRBV4-1
CDR3aa: CASSQVGSGRAVDEQFF

j_gene: TRBJ2-7
v_gene: TRBV5-1
CDR3aa: CASSAGQSSYEQYF

j_gene: TRBJ2-6
v_gene: TRBV10-3
CDR3aa: CAISAPGAGANVLTF

j_gene: TRBJ2-2
v_gene: TRBV5-1
CDR3aa: CASSLSLVGDLNTGELFF

j_gene: TRBJ1-1
v_gene: TRBV5-1
CDR3aa: CASSSATTGDIEAFF

j_gene: TRBJ1-6
v_gene: TRBV4-1
CDR3aa: CASSPRQVESPLHF

j_gene: TRBJ2-6
v_gene: TRBV30
CDR3aa: CAWSERAGANVLTF

j_gene: TRBJ2-7
v_gene: TRBV7-2
CDR3aa: CASSPPEGYEQYF

j_gene: TRBJ2-1
v_gene: TRBV6-6
CDR3aa: CASSWRGEVGNEQFF

j_gene: TRBJ1-1
v_gene: TRBV30
CDR3aa: CAWRISGEGTEAFF

j_gene: TRBJ2-1
v_gene: TRBV4-1
CDR3aa: CASSFRDPYNEQFF

j_gene: TRBJ2-7
v_gene: TRBV7-8
CDR3aa: CASSWGRDIYEQYF

j_gene: TRBJ2-1
v_gene: TRBV4-1
CDR3aa: CASSPEVGYQFF

j_gene: TRBJ1-4
v_gene: TRBV4-3
CDR3aa: CASSQGVLYSEKLFF

j_gene: TRBJ2-1
v_gene: TRBV25-1
CDR3aa: CASSLLGTQNEQFF

j_gene: TRBJ2-7
v_gene: TRBV7-2
CDR3aa: CASSARRTGDEQYF

j_gene: TRBJ1-4
v_gene: TRBV29-1
CDR3aa: CSVGGGGSEKLFF

j_gene: TRBJ2-4
v_gene: TRBV7-9
CDR3aa: CASSAGNIQYF

j_gene: TRBJ1-6
v_gene: TRBV5-1
CDR3aa: CASSLGGTGQNSPLHF

j_gene: TRBJ2-7
v_gene: TRBV10-2
CDR3aa: CASSELVREQYF

j_gene: TRBJ2-7
v_gene: TRBV10-3
CDR3aa: CAISGLGYEQYF

j_gene: TRBJ2-4
v_gene: TRBV7-9
CDR3aa: CASSLGSGKAKNIQYF

j_gene: TRBJ2-2
v_gene: TRBV6-5
CDR3aa: CASGGVRTGELFF

j_gene: TRBJ2-7
v_gene: TRBV6-5
CDR3aa: CASSLGYGRSEQYF

j_gene: TRBJ1-6
v_gene: TRBV18
CDR3aa: CASSPSSYNSPLHF

j_gene: TRBJ1-1
v_gene: TRBV6-5
CDR3aa: CASTTIMNTEAFF

j_gene: TRBJ1-2
v_gene: TRBV7-9
CDR3aa: CASSFRGPRGYTF

j_gene: TRBJ1-6
v_gene: TRBV28
CDR3aa: CASSLLVGHSPLHF

j_gene: TRBJ2-7
v_gene: TRBV27
CDR3aa: CASRTGTSGFYEQYF

j_gene: TRBJ2-1
v_gene: TRBV7-8
CDR3aa: CASSLRREADEQFF

j_gene: TRBJ1-5
v_gene: TRBV30
CDR3aa: CAWSVGSDQPQHF

j_gene: TRBJ1-5
v_gene: TRBV6-2/TRBV6-3
CDR3aa: CASSDREPQHF